Here is one T cell receptor beta chain with its context. The data belong to a study of T-cell reconstitution after alpha-beta-depleted transplantation in children. Germline values: CDR1 MNHEY, CDR2 SVGEGT. V shed 5 bases and J 4 bases; nucleotides not matched to a gene: 7. The CDR3 sequence is 15 residues long. Unique molecular identifiers featured in how the TCRbeta library was prepared. TCRdb ran MiXCR on the PCR reads and lists one entry per CDR3 protein. The sample includes roughly 300,000 distinct CDR3 sequences, approximately 9.8% seen only once; the top ten take roughly a tenth. The receptor's source is a human donor who donated a stem cell graft to a child with SCID. The chain combines TRBV6-2 or TRBV6-3 with TRBJ2-7; 11 bases agree with TRBD1. The source was PBMCs from the stem cell graft donor, collected from the stem cell graft. DNA for the CDR3: TGTGCCAGCAGTGGTCCGGGACAGGGGGATTACGAGCAGTACTTC. Encoded protein: CASSGPGQGDYEQYF.